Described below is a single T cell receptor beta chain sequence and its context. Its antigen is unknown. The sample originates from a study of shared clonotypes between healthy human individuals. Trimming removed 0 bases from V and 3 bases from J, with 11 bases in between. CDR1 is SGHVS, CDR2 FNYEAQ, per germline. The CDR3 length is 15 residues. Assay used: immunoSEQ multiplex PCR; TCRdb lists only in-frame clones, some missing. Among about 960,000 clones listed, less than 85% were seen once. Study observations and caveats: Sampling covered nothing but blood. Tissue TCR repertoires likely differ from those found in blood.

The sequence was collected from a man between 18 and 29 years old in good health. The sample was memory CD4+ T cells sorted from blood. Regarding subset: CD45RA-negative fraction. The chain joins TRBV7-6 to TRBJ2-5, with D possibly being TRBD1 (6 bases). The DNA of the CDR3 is TGTGCCAGCAGCTTAGCGTACCGACAGGAAGAGACCCAGTACTTC. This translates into CASSLAYRQEETQYF.